A selection of T cell receptor beta chains follows, all from one sample in a study of cytomegalovirus exposure and HLA in healthy donors. Assay used: immunoSEQ multiplex PCR; TCRdb lists only in-frame clones, some missing. The sample contains more than 200,000 clones, over 75% of which appear only once. The source material was PBMCs. These receptors were taken from a man between 18 and 29 years old in good health and CMV-seronegative. The CDR3 runs from the conserved cysteine through the conserved F or W. The order of the fields is V gene, D gene, clone size, J gene, CDR3 protein, CDR3 DNA. A D gene is named only where the DNA matches it firmly. Clone size is given for some rows only: seen once, a few or many times, or a class if the clone is expanded.

V: TRBV9
D: TRBD1
size: NA
J: TRBJ2-1
CDR3: CASMAGQGDHEQFF
DNA: TGTGCCAGCATGGCGGGACAGGGAGATCATGAGCAGTTCTTC

V: TRBV5-1
D: TRBD1
size: NA
J: TRBJ1-5
CDR3: CASSSGQGADQPQHF
DNA: TGCGCCAGCAGCTCGGGACAGGGGGCAGATCAGCCCCAGCATTTT

V: TRBV19
D: NA
size: NA
J: TRBJ2-5
CDR3: CASSGGNQETQYF
DNA: TGTGCCAGTAGTGGAGGCAACCAAGAGACCCAGTACTTC

V: TRBV28
D: TRBD2
size: NA
J: TRBJ2-5
CDR3: CASSSRLAGGPETQYF
DNA: TGTGCCAGCAGTTCCCGACTAGCGGGAGGGCCGGAGACCCAGTACTTC

V: TRBV29-1
D: TRBD2
size: NA
J: TRBJ2-5
CDR3: CSVEDTGGVSRETQYF
DNA: TGCAGCGTTGAAGATACGGGAGGGGTGTCAAGAGAGACCCAGTACTTC

V: TRBV11-2
D: NA
size: NA
J: TRBJ2-7
CDR3: CASSLDRGPGYEQYF
DNA: TGTGCCAGCAGCTTAGATCGGGGTCCCGGGTACGAGCAGTACTTC

V: TRBV6-6
D: TRBD1
size: NA
J: TRBJ1-5
CDR3: CASSQGAGNQPQHF
DNA: TGTGCCAGCAGTCAGGGGGCTGGCAATCAGCCCCAGCATTTT

V: TRBV29-1
D: TRBD1
size: NA
J: TRBJ2-5
CDR3: CSVEVDREEETQYF
DNA: TGCAGCGTTGAAGTGGACAGGGAGGAAGAGACCCAGTACTTC

V: TRBV5-1
D: TRBD1
size: NA
J: TRBJ2-6
CDR3: CASSLTGLGSGANVLTF
DNA: TGCGCCAGCAGCCTGACAGGGTTGGGCTCTGGGGCCAACGTCCTGACTTTC

V: TRBV5-5
D: NA
size: NA
J: TRBJ2-4
CDR3: CASSSRQAPKNIQYF
DNA: TGTGCCAGCAGCTCACGACAGGCCCCCAAAAACATTCAGTACTTC

V: TRBV5-1
D: TRBD2
size: NA
J: TRBJ2-7
CDR3: CASSPSGTYEQYF
DNA: TGCGCCAGCAGCCCTAGCGGGACCTACGAGCAGTACTTC

V: TRBV10-3
D: TRBD1
size: NA
J: TRBJ1-5
CDR3: CAIKPGQGSEQPQHF
DNA: TGTGCCATCAAACCGGGACAGGGGTCTGAACAGCCCCAGCATTTT

V: TRBV11-3
D: NA
size: NA
J: TRBJ2-1
CDR3: CASSFIQNNEQFF
DNA: TGTGCCAGCAGCTTTATCCAGAATAATGAGCAGTTCTTC

V: TRBV10-3
D: NA
size: NA
J: TRBJ1-2
CDR3: CAISESQQNYGYTF
DNA: TGTGCCATCAGTGAGTCGCAACAGAACTATGGCTACACCTTC

V: TRBV2
D: TRBD1
size: NA
J: TRBJ1-1
CDR3: CASSHSQGADTEAFF
DNA: TGTGCCAGCAGTCATAGCCAGGGGGCAGACACTGAAGCTTTCTTT

V: TRBV11-3
D: TRBD1
size: NA
J: TRBJ2-7
CDR3: CASSLDALGLDRVYEQYF
DNA: TGTGCCAGCAGCTTAGACGCACTGGGGCTTGACAGGGTTTACGAGCAGTACTTC

V: TRBV4-1
D: NA
size: NA
J: TRBJ2-5
CDR3: CASSQEGASLETQYF
DNA: TGCGCCAGCAGCCAGGAGGGCGCCAGCTTAGAGACCCAGTACTTC

V: TRBV25-1
D: NA
size: NA
J: TRBJ1-2
CDR3: CASSESGQNYGYTF
DNA: TGTGCCAGCAGTGAGAGTGGACAGAACTATGGCTACACCTTC

V: TRBV5-1
D: NA
size: NA
J: TRBJ1-2
CDR3: CASSPEAVVYGYTF
DNA: TGCGCCAGCAGCCCGGAGGCAGTTGTTTATGGCTACACCTTC

V: TRBV29-1
D: TRBD2
size: NA
J: TRBJ2-2
CDR3: CSAGLAGGQGGELFF
DNA: TGCAGCGCCGGACTAGCGGGGGGGCAGGGCGGGGAGCTGTTTTTT

V: TRBV9
D: NA
size: NA
J: TRBJ2-5
CDR3: CASSLSPLGGEGETQYF
DNA: TGTGCCAGCAGCCTTTCTCCCTTAGGGGGGGAAGGAGAGACCCAGTACTTC

V: TRBV5-8
D: TRBD1
size: NA
J: TRBJ1-4
CDR3: CASSWGQGANEKLFF
DNA: TGTGCCAGCAGCTGGGGACAGGGTGCTAATGAAAAACTGTTTTTT

V: TRBV7-6
D: NA
size: once
J: TRBJ2-7
CDR3: CASSGRRGGDYEQYF
DNA: TGTGCCAGCAGTGGGAGGAGGGGTGGGGACTACGAGCAGTACTTC

V: TRBV13
D: NA
size: NA
J: TRBJ1-1
CDR3: CASRIGGQTFF
DNA: TGTGCCAGCAGAATTGGTGGTCAGACTTTCTTT

V: TRBV6-1
D: NA
size: NA
J: TRBJ1-5
CDR3: CASSFTGRQPQHF
DNA: TGTGCCAGCAGTTTCACAGGGCGCCAGCCCCAGCATTTT

V: TRBV30
D: TRBD2
size: NA
J: TRBJ2-5
CDR3: CAWSLGGVAQETQYF
DNA: TGTGCCTGGAGTCTTGGGGGGGTTGCGCAAGAGACCCAGTACTTC

V: TRBV6-5
D: NA
size: NA
J: TRBJ1-1
CDR3: CASSQSGAYTEAFF
DNA: TGTGCCAGCAGTCAAAGCGGGGCGTACACTGAAGCTTTCTTT

V: TRBV5-1
D: NA
size: NA
J: TRBJ1-2
CDR3: CASSLGGAAGYTF
DNA: TGCGCCAGCAGCTTAGGAGGGGCGGCTGGCTACACCTTC

V: TRBV4-3
D: TRBD1
size: NA
J: TRBJ2-7
CDR3: CASSPYRGNYEQYF
DNA: TGCGCCAGCAGCCCTTACAGGGGGAACTACGAGCAGTACTTC

V: TRBV7-7
D: TRBD1
size: once
J: TRBJ1-4
CDR3: CASSLARGEKLFF
DNA: TGTGCTAGCAGCTTAGCCAGGGGGGAAAAACTGTTTTTT

V: TRBV27
D: NA
size: NA
J: TRBJ2-1
CDR3: CASSLFSAQGLEQFF
DNA: TGTGCCAGCAGTTTATTCAGTGCTCAGGGGCTTGAGCAGTTCTTC

V: TRBV15
D: NA
size: NA
J: TRBJ2-7
CDR3: CATSRDPRTLYEQYF
DNA: TGTGCCACCAGCAGAGATCCAAGGACACTTTACGAGCAGTACTTC

V: TRBV7-8
D: NA
size: NA
J: TRBJ2-3
CDR3: CASSLVGNTDTQYF
DNA: TGTGCCAGCAGCTTAGTCGGTAACACAGATACGCAGTATTTT

V: TRBV4-1
D: TRBD1
size: NA
J: TRBJ2-7
CDR3: CASSQDRDRYEQYF
DNA: TGCGCCAGCAGCCAAGATCGGGACAGATACGAGCAGTACTTC

V: TRBV9
D: NA
size: once
J: TRBJ1-1
CDR3: CASSPSRGQNTEAFF
DNA: TGTGCCAGCAGCCCCAGCAGGGGTCAGAACACTGAAGCTTTCTTT

V: TRBV19
D: NA
size: NA
J: TRBJ2-7
CDR3: CASSIDLNRLGTGKFEQYF
DNA: TGTGCCAGTAGTATAGATTTGAATCGTCTTGGGACTGGCAAGTTCGAGCAGTACTTC

V: TRBV9
D: NA
size: NA
J: TRBJ1-6
CDR3: CASSVQTGLNSPLHF
DNA: TGTGCCAGCAGCGTACAGACAGGCCTAAATTCACCCCTCCACTTT

V: TRBV29-1
D: TRBD2
size: NA
J: TRBJ2-3
CDR3: CSVDLAGGSDTQYF
DNA: TGCAGCGTGGATCTAGCGGGAGGATCCGATACGCAGTATTTT

V: TRBV7-2
D: NA
size: NA
J: TRBJ1-1
CDR3: CASSPQGGTEAFF
DNA: TGTGCCAGCAGCCCACAGGGTGGCACTGAAGCTTTCTTT

V: TRBV7-3
D: TRBD1
size: NA
J: TRBJ2-2
CDR3: CASSLTGDSGTGELFF
DNA: TGTGCCAGCAGCTTAACGGGGGACAGTGGGACCGGGGAGCTGTTTTTT

V: TRBV2
D: TRBD1
size: NA
J: TRBJ2-1
CDR3: CASRRTGVGYNEQFF
DNA: TGTGCCAGCCGAAGGACAGGGGTGGGCTACAATGAGCAGTTCTTC

V: TRBV9
D: TRBD2
size: few
J: TRBJ2-2
CDR3: CASSVEVTSGPGGELFF
DNA: TGTGCCAGCAGCGTAGAAGTAACTAGCGGGCCTGGCGGGGAGCTGTTTTTT

V: TRBV2
D: TRBD1
size: NA
J: TRBJ1-6
CDR3: CASRQGDNNSPLHF
DNA: TGTGCCAGCAGGCAGGGGGACAATAATTCACCCCTCCACTTT

V: TRBV7-9
D: TRBD2
size: few
J: TRBJ2-5
CDR3: CASSLGEGGSPQETQYF
DNA: TGTGCCAGCAGCTTAGGCGAAGGCGGGAGCCCCCAAGAGACCCAGTACTTC

V: TRBV5-6
D: TRBD1
size: NA
J: TRBJ1-5
CDR3: CASSSLGQGQPQHF
DNA: TGTGCCAGCAGCTCCCTAGGACAGGGTCAGCCCCAGCATTTT